Given below is one T cell receptor beta chain in context. Antigen specificity is unknown. These data are taken from a study of graft-versus-host responses after intestinal transplantation. For the study at large: Recipients had transplants, and these were multivisceral, liver-intestinal, or isolated intestinal. Induction with anti-thymocyte globulin, then tacrolimus and steroids for around three years, was given to all recipients.

General observations from the study: Those patients showing graft-donor T cell macrochimerism displayed high graft-versus-host to host-versus-graft clonal ratios in allografts. Marrow from the recipient contained GvH clones, some of which had appeared first in ileum or blood.

TCRdb's copy holds only in-frame clones and misses some; the assay was immunoSEQ multiplex PCR. The sample holds about 81,000 clones; approximately 88% are singletons and the top ten take 0.3% to 0.4%. This receptor was taken from a human donor who received an intestinal transplant. This material consisted of unstimulated CD4+ T cells sorted from spleen or lymph node cells, taken before intestinal transplant.

The CDR3 DNA reads as TGTGCCAGCAGTTTTGGGTTGACATCGGGGGGCTACACCTTC. Amino acid sequence: CASSFGLTSGGYTF. The chain links TRBV28 to TRBJ1-2; D not resolved. The CDR3 has 14 amino acids. V lost 3 bases and J lost 8, with 16 bases in between. The germline V gene encodes CDR1 MDHEN and CDR2 SYDVKM.